These T cell receptor beta chains were read from a single sample in a study of spatial heterogeneity in lung cancer. TCRdb reanalysed the 5' RACE reads using MiXCR and keeps one entry per CDR3 protein. This sample carries more than 25,000 distinct CDR3 sequences, roughly 7.1% of them seen once, and the ten largest clones take around 24%. Here the sequenced sample was lung tumor tissue, taken at surgery. These TCRs come from a male donor with early-stage non-small cell lung cancer. Both conserved end residues are trimmed from each CDR3.

TRBV4-1	TRBJ1-1	ASSFADRGGTEAF
TRBV20-1	TRBJ2-7	SARDSGQYYEQY
TRBV11-2	TRBJ2-3	ASSDRDRDSFTQY
TRBV28	TRBJ2-7	ASSTPGQGSSYEQY
TRBV5-6	TRBJ2-5	ASSLGNSPKAQY
TRBV5-1	TRBJ2-7	ASSSSPLANSYEQY
TRBV12-3/TRBV12-4	TRBJ1-5	ASRRQGANQPQH
TRBV5-1	TRBJ2-1	ASSLADYNEQF
TRBV7-8	TRBJ2-3	ASSLGLAGIGDTQY
TRBV28	TRBJ1-1	ASRLMNTEAF
TRBV6-2/TRBV6-3	TRBJ1-6	ASSYRDSSTSPLH
TRBV4-3	TRBJ2-4	ASSAVKNIQY
TRBV9	TRBJ2-2	ASSVGASSGELF
TRBV6-2/TRBV6-3	TRBJ2-3	ASSYLLPAGGTYTQY
TRBV12-3/TRBV12-4	TRBJ1-2	ASSLRGNYGYT
TRBV5-1	TRBJ1-1	ASGNRDRVTEAF
TRBV27	TRBJ2-3	ASSLRAGALTDTQY
TRBV10-2	TRBJ1-2	ASSDWARNSNYGYT
TRBV3-1	TRBJ2-1	ASSSPGQDNEQF
TRBV29-1	TRBJ2-5	SVLTSGAQETQY
TRBV28	TRBJ1-1	ASRLNTEAF
TRBV7-2	TRBJ2-1	ASSRTSGSSPNEQF
TRBV7-2	TRBJ2-5	ASSSGQPGETQY
TRBV29-1	TRBJ2-5	SVVGPTLQETQY
TRBV18	TRBJ1-5	ASSPDGSNQPQH
TRBV7-6	TRBJ2-3	ASSLGYTDTQY
TRBV6-1	TRBJ2-2	ASNHRGGEGTGELF
TRBV4-1	TRBJ2-7	ASSQARGTGAVYEQY
TRBV7-2	TRBJ2-5	ASSPGTSGGQETQY
TRBV20-1	TRBJ2-2	SAISGTDTGELF
TRBV11-2	TRBJ2-1	ASSLVQTGYYNEQF
TRBV28	TRBJ1-3	ASSLIGSSGNTIY
TRBV18	TRBJ2-7	ASSPGSGRDEQY
TRBV20-1	TRBJ2-1	SARLNYNEQF
TRBV10-3	TRBJ2-5	ATAASALQETQY
TRBV20-1	TRBJ2-1	SAQRGAGGMDEQF